The 27 T cell receptor beta chains below come from one sample, sequenced in a study of T cell responses to AZD1222 COVID-19 vaccine. The method was immunoSEQ multiplex PCR; TCRdb's version includes in-frame clones alone and lacks a portion of them. This table holds about 83,000 clones, roughly 88% found once. The sample here was peripheral blood, taken on day 0 of MenACWY control vaccination. These receptors all stem from an adult in good health.

This clone was observed a few times. The chain's CDR3 is CASSHPDGLAPSTDTQYF. The CDR3 region has the DNA TGTGCCAGCAGCCATCCTGACGGACTAGCTCCGAGCACAGATACGCAGTATTTT. The chain links TRBV16 to TRBJ2-3; 8 bases agree with TRBD2. Germline CDR1 is KGHSY and CDR2 is FQNENV. The CDR3 consists of 18 residues. J lost 0 bases, V lost 3 bases, and 11 bases had no gene match.

V gene TRBV7-9 combines with J gene TRBJ2-3, with D perhaps matching TRBD1 (6 bases). Germline-derived CDR1 and CDR2 are SEHNR and FQNEAQ (reference sequence). Trimming shortened V by 0 bases and J by 1 base, and 8 bases separated the two germline ends. The CDR3 is made up of 15 amino acids. Here the CDR3 reads CASSLAPGGTDTQYF. The CDR3 nucleotides are TGTGCCAGCAGCTTAGCGCCAGGGGGCACAGATACGCAGTATTTT.

The chain links TRBV7-2 to TRBJ1-2; D unresolved. CDR1 and CDR2 (germline): SGHTA, FQGNSA. V was shortened by 2 bases and J by 8 bases, with 15 bases between the two germline ends. This CDR3 is 14 amino acids long. CDR3: CASSLYEPTGGYTF. CDR3 DNA: TGTGCCAGCAGCTTATATGAGCCCACCGGGGGCTACACCTTC.

The chain links TRBV28 to TRBJ1-4, with 7 bases matching TRBD1. V was clipped by 4 bases and J by 3 bases; unmatched bases: 2. Per germline, CDR1 MDHEN and CDR2 SYDVKM. This CDR3 comprises 14 residues. CDR3 protein: CASSSTGPNEKLFF. The CDR3 region has the DNA TGTGCCAGCAGTTCGACAGGGCCTAATGAAAAACTGTTTTTT. The full variable domain, in which reference TRBV28 and TRBJ1-4 provide the parts outside the CDR3, is DVKVTQSSRYLVKRTGEKVFLECVQDMDHENMFWYRQDPGLGLRLIYFSYDVKMKEKGDIPEGYSVSREKKERFSLILESASTNQTSMYLCASSSTGPNEKLFFGSGTQLSVL.

The chain recombines TRBV6-5 with TRBJ2-1; the match to TRBD1 covers 7 bases. CDR1 is MNHEY, CDR2 SVGAGI, per germline. The CDR3 loop spans 15 amino acids. J lost 3 bases, V lost 4 bases, and 6 bases had no gene match. CDR3 in amino acids: CASSLGQVVYNEQFF. The DNA of the CDR3 is TGTGCCAGCAGTTTAGGACAGGTGGTCTACAATGAGCAGTTCTTC.

CDR3 sequence reads: CAWSGGDQPQHF. The CDR3 DNA follows: TGTGCCTGGAGTGGAGGGGATCAGCCCCAGCATTTT. The J gene is TRBJ1-5, the V gene TRBV30, with D tentatively TRBD1 (5 bases). The V and J ends lost 1 base and 5 bases respectively, with 6 bases between them. Per the germline V gene, CDR1 is GTSNPN and CDR2 is SVGIG (reference sequence). The CDR3 length is 12 residues.

The V call is TRBV28, the J call TRBJ1-1; TRBD1 matches at 9 bases. This CDR3 is 18 amino acids long. Germline values: CDR1 MDHEN, CDR2 SYDVKM. J gave up 2 bases and V 2 bases, and 12 bases lay outside the gene matches. This CDR3 reads CASSLVLTGGGENTEAFF. CDR3 bases: TGTGCCAGCAGTTTAGTACTCACAGGGGGCGGAGAAAACACTGAAGCTTTCTTT.

CDR3: CASSHLLSGNSPLHF. DNA for the CDR3: TGTGCCAGCAGCCACCTTCTCTCTGGCAATTCACCCCTCCACTTT. The chain links TRBV7-9 to TRBJ1-6; D unclear. CDR1 SEHNR and CDR2 FQNEAQ come from the germline V gene (reference sequence). Trimming left V 5 bases short and J 7 bases short, with 15 bases between. This CDR3 contains 15 residues.

The sample holds a few counts of this clone. CDR3 in amino acids: CASSLGRVPGNTIYF. The CDR3 coding sequence is TGTGCCAGCAGCTTAGGCAGGGTACCTGGAAACACCATATATTTT. The chain recombines TRBV11-2 with TRBJ1-3; perhaps TRBD1 as D (5 bases). Trimming took 1 base from V and 2 from J, leaving 9 bases between them. The CDR3 length is 15 residues. Per the germline V gene, CDR1 is SGHAT and CDR2 is FQNNGV.

The V call is TRBV24-1, the J call TRBJ2-1; TRBD2 is a possible D gene (6 bases). V was trimmed by 0 bases and J by 9 bases, leaving 11 bases between them. In germline, CDR1 is KGHDR, CDR2 SFDVKD. The CDR3 length is 14 residues. Here the CDR3 DNA reads TGTGCCACCAGTGATTTGCAGCCTAGCGCTGAGCAGTTCTTC. Translating it yields CATSDLQPSAEQFF.

The chain couples TRBV4-3 to TRBJ2-7; TRBD1 aligns across 9 bases. Per the germline V gene, CDR1 is LGHNA and CDR2 is YSLEER. CDR3 size: 14 residues. Trimming removed 4 bases from V and 3 bases from J; junction bases left unmatched: 4. DNA of the CDR3: TGCGCCAGCAGCCCCGACAGGGGGGACTACGAGCAGTACTTC. Translation: CASSPDRGDYEQYF.

J is TRBJ2-3 and V is TRBV10-1; D possibly uses TRBD1 or TRBD2 (5 bases each). This CDR3 contains 15 residues. Germline CDR1 reads WNHNN; CDR2 reads SYGVQD (reference sequence). V lost 3 bases and J lost 0, with 10 bases in between. CDR3 DNA: TGCGCCAGCAGTGATGGGACGGAAAGCACAGATACGCAGTATTTT. Its protein product is CASSDGTESTDTQYF.

The J gene is TRBJ1-1, the V gene TRBV24-1; D may be TRBD1 (5 bases). The CDR3 spans 13 residues. Germline CDR1 is KGHDR and CDR2 is SFDVKD. Between the trimmed V and J ends, which lost 5 bases and 5 bases, there was a span of 11 bases. CDR3: CATSGQGGTEAFF. The CDR3 nucleotides are TGTGCCACCAGTGGCCAGGGAGGTACTGAAGCTTTCTTT.

The chain is built from TRBV10-3 and TRBJ1-2; D possibly corresponds to TRBD1 (6 bases). The CDR3 is 13 amino acids. V lost 8 bases, J lost 8 bases, and 18 bases lay in between. CDR1 ENHRY and CDR2 SYGVKD come from the germline V gene. The CDR3 region is CAIPRGRQLGYTF. In DNA form, the CDR3 reads TGTGCCATCCCTAGGGGGAGACAGCTCGGCTACACCTTC.

J is TRBJ2-1 and V is TRBV19, with D perhaps matching TRBD2 (6 bases). The CDR3 length is 13 residues. The V end was cut by 4 bases, the J end by 4 bases, with 8 bases between. Germline CDR1 and CDR2: LNHDA and SQIVND (reference sequence). CDR3 coding DNA: TGTGCCAGTAGTAGCGGGACTTACAATGAGCAGTTCTTC. As protein: CASSSGTYNEQFF.

The chain has TRBV18 and TRBJ2-7, with 8 bases identical to TRBD2. CDR3 length: 14 residues. The germline V gene has CDR1 KGHSH and CDR2 LQKENI. The ends lost 1 base at V and 5 bases at J; junction bases unmatched: 4. CDR3 in amino acids: CASSPQGTSHEQYF. The CDR3, as DNA: TGTGCCAGCTCACCACAGGGGACTAGTCACGAGCAGTACTTC.

The chain uses TRBV28 and TRBJ2-7; D is undetermined. The CDR3 length is 14 residues. Per the germline V gene, CDR1 is MDHEN and CDR2 is SYDVKM. Between the trimmed V and J ends, which lost 6 bases and 0 bases, there was a span of 12 bases. CDR3 residues: CASSPPPASYEQYF. CDR3 nucleotides: TGTGCCAGCAGCCCCCCGCCCGCCTCCTACGAGCAGTACTTC.

This sequence joins TRBV28 and TRBJ1-2, with D tentatively TRBD1 (5 bases). The germline gives CDR1 MDHEN, CDR2 SYDVKM. This CDR3 is 12 amino acids long. The V and J ends lost 6 bases and 4 bases respectively, with 9 bases between them. The CDR3 is CASRGGGYGYTF. In DNA, the CDR3 is TGTGCCAGCAGGGGCGGGGGCTATGGCTACACCTTC.

The chain has TRBV6-5 and TRBJ1-2; weak D call: TRBD1 (5 bases). Germline values: CDR1 MNHEY, CDR2 SVGAGI. Trimming removed 6 bases from V and 4 bases from J, with 18 bases in between. The CDR3 covers 15 residues. DNA of the CDR3: TGTGCCAGCAGCGAGCACGGGGCCCTGGGCTATGGCTACACCTTC. It specifies CASSEHGALGYGYTF.

This clone was seen a handful of times. This chain joins TRBV10-3 and TRBJ1-6; 8 nucleotides align to TRBD1. Trimming at V came to 3 bases and at J to 8 bases, leaving 9 bases not matched to a gene. This CDR3 is built from 16 residues. CDR1 ENHRY and CDR2 SYGVKD come from the germline V gene. The DNA of the CDR3 is TGTGCCATCAGTGATCCACTTGGACAGGGTTATTCACCCCTCCACTTT. Its translation: CAISDPLGQGYSPLHF.

This clone has only one observation. This chain uses TRBV24-1 with TRBJ2-3; possibly TRBD1 for D (6 bases). Trimming stripped 4 bases from V and 3 bases from J, with 13 bases between. The CDR3 runs to 15 residues. Looked up from germline, CDR1 is KGHDR and CDR2 is SFDVKD. CDR3 amino acids: CATSDPGTRTDTQYF. The CDR3 DNA reads as TGTGCCACCAGTGACCCCGGGACAAGGACAGATACGCAGTATTTT.

The CDR3 DNA sequence: TGTGCCAGCAGTTCCACCAAAGCCCCTGAATATCCGCAAGAGACCCAGTACTTC. It codes for CASSSTKAPEYPQETQYF. This rearrangement joins TRBV28 to TRBJ2-5; D remains ambiguous. This CDR3 comprises 18 residues. The V end lost 4 bases, the J end lost 2 bases, and 23 bases lay between the germline ends. Germline CDR1 reads MDHEN; CDR2 reads SYDVKM. Using reference TRBV28 and TRBJ2-5 for the parts outside the CDR3, the full variable domain is DVKVTQSSRYLVKRTGEKVFLECVQDMDHENMFWYRQDPGLGLRLIYFSYDVKMKEKGDIPEGYSVSREKKERFSLILESASTNQTSMYLCASSSTKAPEYPQETQYFGPGTRLLVL.

This chain uses TRBV5-5 with TRBJ1-4; D uncertain. Trimming removed 1 base from V and 4 bases from J, with 11 bases in between. Germline V gives CDR1 SGHKS, CDR2 YYEKEE (reference sequence). The CDR3 is made up of 15 amino acids. The CDR3 loop is CASSLRRANNEKLFF. The CDR3 DNA reads TGTGCCAGCAGCTTGAGAAGGGCCAATAATGAAAAACTGTTTTTT.

The rearrangement links TRBV6-5 to TRBJ1-2; D gene unclear. Trimming cost V 4 bases and J 2 bases, with 5 bases left between them. The CDR3 has 12 residues. The V gene's germline CDR1 is MNHEY and CDR2 SVGAGI. The CDR3: CASSSTNYGYTF. Here the CDR3 DNA reads TGTGCCAGCAGTTCCACGAACTATGGCTACACCTTC.

V and J are TRBV5-1 and TRBJ2-1; TRBD2 agrees at 7 bases. V dropped 0 bases and J dropped 4; count of bases not matched to a gene: 7. Germline V CDR1 and CDR2: SGHRS, YFSETQ. CDR3 length: 16 residues. Here the CDR3 DNA reads TGCGCCAGCAGCTTGGCCGGCGGGAGAGGATACAATGAGCAGTTCTTC. This codes for CASSLAGGRGYNEQFF.

The chain's CDR3 is CASSEATGTGVEKLFF. CDR3 nucleotide sequence: TGCGCCAGCAGTGAGGCTACCGGGACGGGGGTTGAAAAACTGTTTTTT. The chain carries TRBV10-2 and TRBJ1-4; the D gene is possibly TRBD1 (5 bases). Trimming took off 2 bases at V and 7 bases at J, with 17 bases between the two ends. The CDR3 runs to 16 residues. The V gene's germline CDR1 is WSHSY and CDR2 SAAADI.

Comments on this clone: The junction does not match germline at one end; this may be a read error. The chain is built from TRBV6-2 or TRBV6-3 and TRBJ2-1; 8 bases agree with TRBD2. The CDR3 is 15 amino acids. Per germline, CDR1 MNHEY and CDR2 SVGEGT. The CDR3 nucleotides read TGTGCCAGCGGTTACAGCGGGAGCGGCTACAATGAGCAGTTCTTC. Its translation: CASGYSGSGYNEQFF.